One and the same sample provided the 15 T cell receptor beta chains below, sequenced in a study of graft-versus-host responses after intestinal transplantation. This table comes from immunoSEQ multiplex PCR, and its TCRdb copy is limited to in-frame clones, with some not included. The sample lists tens of thousands of clones, roughly 93% occurring once. Their antigens remain unidentified. The sequencing here drew on unstimulated CD8+ T cells sorted from spleen or lymph node cells, taken before intestinal transplant. The receptor set was obtained from a human donor who received an intestinal transplant.

The table lists this clone with a count of one. The chain combines TRBV13 with TRBJ2-7, with 7 bases fitting TRBD1. V was clipped by 4 bases and J by 2 bases; unmatched bases: 5. In germline, CDR1 is PRHDT, CDR2 FYEKMQ (reference sequence). This CDR3 is built from 14 residues. The CDR3 coding sequence is TGTGCCAGCAGCTATCTCGGACAGGCCTACGAGCAGTACTTC. It codes for CASSYLGQAYEQYF. Complete variable domain (other parts from reference TRBV13 and TRBJ2-7): AAGVIQSPRHLIKEKRETATLKCYPIPRHDTVYWYQQGPGQDPQFLISFYEKMQSDKGSIPDRFSAQQFSDYHSELNMSSLELGDSALYFCASSYLGQAYEQYFGPGTRLTVT.

CDR3 coding DNA: TGTGCCAGTAACGCCTTGGGCGGCTACACCTTC. Its protein product is CASNALGGYTF. The J gene is TRBJ1-2, the V gene TRBV19; D remains unclear. Germline lookup yields CDR1 LNHDA and CDR2 SQIVND (reference sequence). CDR3 length: 11 amino acids. V gave up 7 bases and J gave up 8 bases, with 11 bases separating them.

The chain has TRBV6-1 and TRBJ2-1, with 10 bases identical to TRBD1. Per germline, CDR1 MNHNS and CDR2 SASEGT. V lost 1 base, J lost 8 bases, and 5 bases stayed unmatched. CDR3 length: 15 amino acids. CDR3 sequence: CASSEEGQGIYEQFF. DNA of the CDR3: TGTGCCAGCAGTGAAGAGGGACAGGGGATCTATGAGCAGTTCTTC.

The J gene is TRBJ1-3, the V gene TRBV19; D is unclear. The germline CDR1 and CDR2 sequences are LNHDA and SQIVND (reference sequence). CDR3 size: 15 residues. Trimming took 1 base from V and 0 from J, leaving 7 bases between them. CDR3 amino acids: CASSIVHNSGNTIYF. The DNA of the CDR3 is TGTGCCAGTAGTATAGTCCACAACTCTGGAAACACCATATATTTT.

This clone was seen only a few times. The chain combines TRBV2 with TRBJ1-2; possible D gene TRBD1, 5 bases. Trimming took 3 bases from V and 3 from J, leaving 17 bases between them. The CDR3 is 16 residues long. The germline CDR1 and CDR2 sequences are SNHLY and FYNNEI. CDR3 sequence reads: CASSDNRQLPDYGYTF. As DNA, the CDR3 is TGTGCCAGCAGTGATAATCGACAGCTCCCAGACTATGGCTACACCTTC.

The rearrangement links TRBV9 to TRBJ2-2, with 9 bases identical to TRBD2. Germline trimming cut 1 base from V and 3 bases from J; bases unmatched to any gene: 4. Germline V gene data show CDR1 as SGDLS and CDR2 as YYNGEE. The CDR3 covers 16 residues. The CDR3 DNA reads as TGTGCCAGCAGCGTACCTAGCGGGGAATACACCGGGGAGCTGTTTTTT. It encodes CASSVPSGEYTGELFF.

The chain carries TRBV6-5 and TRBJ1-1, with D uncertain. The CDR3 is made up of 15 amino acids. CDR1 is MNHEY and CDR2 is SVGAGI in the germline V gene. V was cut by 0 bases and J by 4 bases, with 12 bases left in between. The CDR3 reads CASSYSPQRSTEAFF. CDR3 nucleotide sequence: TGTGCCAGCAGTTACTCCCCCCAGAGGAGCACTGAAGCTTTCTTT.

The rearrangement uses TRBV13 and TRBJ1-1; the match to TRBD1 covers 9 bases. The CDR3 extends over 15 amino acids. In germline, CDR1 is PRHDT, CDR2 FYEKMQ (reference sequence). V shed 4 bases and J 3 bases; nucleotides not matched to a gene: 6. CDR3 DNA: TGTGCCAGCAGCTCGCCAAGGACAGGGGACACTGAAGCTTTCTTT. Its protein is CASSSPRTGDTEAFF.

The chain links TRBV11-2 to TRBJ2-5; maybe TRBD2 (5 bases). The V gene lost 4 bases and the J gene lost 5 bases, with 17 bases spanning the gap. The CDR3 length is 15 residues. Germline lookup yields CDR1 SGHAT and CDR2 FQNNGV. The CDR3 loop reads CASSYMRGIWETQYF. DNA for the CDR3: TGTGCCAGCAGCTACATGCGAGGGATTTGGGAGACCCAGTACTTC.

Notes on this clone: Compared with germline, one end of the junction differs, possibly owing to a read error. The V and J genes are TRBV19 and TRBJ1-2; a weak D match, TRBD1 (5 bases). The CDR3 sequence is 17 residues long. Germline V gives CDR1 LNHDA, CDR2 SQIVND (reference sequence). The CDR3, as DNA: TGTGCCAGTAGTATAGATCTCTTCGGGGGGAACTACTATGGCCACACCTTC. Protein sequence: CASSIDLFGGNYYGHTF.

The V and J genes are TRBV27 and TRBJ1-3; D perhaps matches TRBD1 (6 bases). V was trimmed by 7 bases and J by 0 bases, leaving 13 bases between them. The germline V gene encodes CDR1 MNHEY and CDR2 SMNVEV (reference sequence). CDR3 length equals 15 residues. The chain's CDR3 is CASKGDRSSGNTIYF. Here the CDR3 DNA reads TGTGCCAGCAAGGGGGATAGAAGCTCTGGAAACACCATATATTTT.

The chain links TRBV7-9 to TRBJ2-7; D not certain. This CDR3 has 12 amino acids. Germline CDR1 reads SEHNR; CDR2 reads FQNEAQ (reference sequence). V was cut by 3 bases and J by 3 bases, with 6 bases left in between. The CDR3 protein is CASSFLNYEQYF. The CDR3 nucleotides are TGTGCCAGCAGCTTCTTAAACTACGAGCAGTACTTC. Full variable domain (outside the CDR3, taken from reference TRBV7-9 and TRBJ2-7): DTGVSQNPRHKITKRGQNVTFRCDPISEHNRLYWYRQTLGQGPEFLTYFQNEAQLEKSRLLSDRFSAERPKGSFSTLEIQRTEQGDSAMYLCASSFLNYEQYFGPGTRLTVT.

The chain links TRBV6-6 to TRBJ2-7; no clear D gene. Germline CDR1 reads MNHNY; CDR2 reads SVGAGI (reference sequence). Trimming stripped 5 bases from V and 7 bases from J, with 18 bases between. The CDR3 consists of 14 residues. The CDR3 region has the DNA TGTGCCAGCAGTGTGGTTGGCTCCCCTTTGGAGCAGTACTTC. Translated, it gives CASSVVGSPLEQYF.

This chain uses TRBV15 with TRBJ1-1, with D possibly being TRBD1 (6 bases). CDR1 LNHNV and CDR2 YYDKDF come from the germline V gene (reference sequence). CDR3 length equals 14 residues. Trimming pared 5 bases from V and 3 bases from J, leaving 13 bases between. Here the CDR3 DNA reads TGTGCCACCAGCGTCTTGACAGGCCACACTGAAGCTTTCTTT. It specifies CATSVLTGHTEAFF.

CDR3 protein: CASSVTTSGSYEQYF. The CDR3, as DNA: TGTGCCAGCAGCGTCACTACCTCTGGCTCCTACGAGCAGTACTTC. The V and J genes are TRBV13 and TRBJ2-7; D uncertain. Deletions cut 5 bases from V and 0 bases from J, with 14 bases between. There are 15 residues in the CDR3. Germline CDR1 PRHDT, CDR2 FYEKMQ (reference sequence).